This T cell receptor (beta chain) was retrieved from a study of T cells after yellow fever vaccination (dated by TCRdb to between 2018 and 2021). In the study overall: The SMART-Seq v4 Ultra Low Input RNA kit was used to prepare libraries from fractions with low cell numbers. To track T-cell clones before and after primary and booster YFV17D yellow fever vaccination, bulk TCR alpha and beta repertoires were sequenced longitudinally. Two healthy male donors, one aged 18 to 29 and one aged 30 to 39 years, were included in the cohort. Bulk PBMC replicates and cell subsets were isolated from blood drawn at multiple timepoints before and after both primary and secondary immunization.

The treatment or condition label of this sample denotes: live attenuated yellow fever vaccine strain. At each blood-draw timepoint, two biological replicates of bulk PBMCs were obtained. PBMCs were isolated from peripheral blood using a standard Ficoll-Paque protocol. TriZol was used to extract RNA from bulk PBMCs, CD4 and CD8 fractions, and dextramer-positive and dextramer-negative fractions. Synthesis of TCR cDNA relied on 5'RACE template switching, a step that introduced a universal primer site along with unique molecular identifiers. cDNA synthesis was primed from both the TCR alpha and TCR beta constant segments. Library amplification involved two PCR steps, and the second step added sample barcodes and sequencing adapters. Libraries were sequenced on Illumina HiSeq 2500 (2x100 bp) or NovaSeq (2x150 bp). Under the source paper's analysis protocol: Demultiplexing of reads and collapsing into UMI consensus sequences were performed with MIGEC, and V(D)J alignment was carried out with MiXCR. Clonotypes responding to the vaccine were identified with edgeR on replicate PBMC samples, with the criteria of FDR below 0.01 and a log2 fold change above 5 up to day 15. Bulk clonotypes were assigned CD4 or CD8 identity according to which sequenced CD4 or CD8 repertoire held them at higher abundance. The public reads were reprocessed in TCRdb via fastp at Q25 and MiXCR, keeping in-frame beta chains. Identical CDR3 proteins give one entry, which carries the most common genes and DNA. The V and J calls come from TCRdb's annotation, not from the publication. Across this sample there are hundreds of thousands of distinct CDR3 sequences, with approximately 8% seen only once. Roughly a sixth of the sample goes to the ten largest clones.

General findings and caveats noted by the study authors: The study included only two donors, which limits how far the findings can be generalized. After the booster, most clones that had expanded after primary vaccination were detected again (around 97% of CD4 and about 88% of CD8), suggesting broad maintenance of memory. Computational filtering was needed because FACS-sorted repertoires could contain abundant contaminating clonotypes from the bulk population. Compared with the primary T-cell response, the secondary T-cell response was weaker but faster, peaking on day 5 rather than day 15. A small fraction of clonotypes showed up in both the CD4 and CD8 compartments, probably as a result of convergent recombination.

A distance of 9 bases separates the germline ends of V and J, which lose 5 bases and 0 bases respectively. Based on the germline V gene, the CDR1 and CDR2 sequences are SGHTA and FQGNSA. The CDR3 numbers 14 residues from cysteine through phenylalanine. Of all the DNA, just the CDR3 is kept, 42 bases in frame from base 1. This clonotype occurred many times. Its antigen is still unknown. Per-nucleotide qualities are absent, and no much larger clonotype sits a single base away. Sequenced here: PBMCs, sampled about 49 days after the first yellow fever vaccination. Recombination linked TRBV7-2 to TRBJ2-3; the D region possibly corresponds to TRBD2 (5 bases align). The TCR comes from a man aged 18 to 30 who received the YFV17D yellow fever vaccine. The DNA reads TGTGCCAGCAGCCCGGACTCTAGCACAGATACGCAGTATTTT. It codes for CASSPDSSTDTQYF.